This T cell receptor beta chain was profiled in a study of blood T cell repertoires in COVID-19. Study-wide context: Specimens from acute and convalescent COVID-19 originated in the United States, Italy and Spain.

TCRdb's copy holds only in-frame clones and misses some; the assay was immunoSEQ multiplex PCR. The table lists about 36,000 clones, over 75% of them singletons. The TCR was taken from a human donor in a cohort sampled during active or convalescent COVID-19. The donor label of this sample is uncertain. What was sequenced was peripheral blood.

CDR3 DNA sequence: TGTGCCAGCAGTGACAGGATGGAAGAGACCCAGTACTTC. The encoded protein is CASSDRMEETQYF. The chain carries TRBV2 and TRBJ2-5; D ambiguous. There are 13 residues in the CDR3. V was pared by 3 bases and J by 3 bases, with 8 bases between. Germline values: CDR1 SNHLY, CDR2 FYNNEI.